The next 27 T cell receptor beta chains were all read from a single sample in a study of regulatory T cells in long-lasting Graves disease. The time point here: newly diagnosed GD, antithyroid drugs for less than 3 months. Scientists built the TCR library using RNA that was extracted from PBMCs. Combining iRepertoire HTBI primers with Arm-PCR of CDR3 regions, the authors built TCR beta libraries. TCRdb ran MiXCR on the multiplex PCR reads and lists one entry per CDR3 protein. There are more than 300,000 distinct CDR3 sequences in the sample; 15% to 20% occur only once, and around 21% lies in the top ten. This same sample was also taken into another study, of T cells in Graves' hyperthyroidism and ophthalmopathy.

This material consisted of peripheral blood mononuclear cells (PBMCs), taken at new diagnosis, from a patient treated with antithyroid drugs. The receptors shown here come from a woman between 18 and 30 years old with Graves disease.

This clonotype showed up many times. The chain is built from TRBV29-1 and TRBJ2-3; D gene uncertain. The CDR3 has 13 amino acids. With 7 bases removed from V and 5 bases from J, the gap between germline ends came to 16 bases. Germline V gives CDR1 SQVTM, CDR2 ANQGSEA. The CDR3 spells CSAPTPSRDTQYF. The CDR3 DNA sequence: TGCAGCGCGCCCACCCCCAGTAGAGATACGCAGTATTTT.

The chain uses TRBV20-1 and TRBJ2-3; tentatively, D is TRBD2 (6 bases). Looked up from germline, CDR1 is DFQATT and CDR2 is SNEGSKA (reference sequence). The CDR3 totals 14 residues. The V end lost 5 bases, the J end lost 5 bases, and 17 bases lay between the germline ends. The CDR3 nucleotides are TGCAGTGCTGCAGGAGGGCTAGCTTTAGATACGCAGTATTTT. It encodes CSAAGGLALDTQYF.

This clonotype was recorded a few times. The chain joins TRBV4-2 to TRBJ1-5; unclear D gene. This CDR3 has 15 amino acids. The germline CDR1 and CDR2 sequences are LGHNA and YNFKEQ. Trimming took off 3 bases at V and 0 bases at J, with 9 bases between the two ends. The CDR3 region is CASSQEGYSNQPQHF. CDR3 DNA: TGTGCCAGCAGCCAGGAAGGGTATAGCAATCAGCCCCAGCATTTT.

This clonotype was seen at least ten times. V usage is TRBV5-1 and J usage is TRBJ2-1, with 13 bases identical to TRBD2. In germline, CDR1 is SGHRS, CDR2 YFSETQ. After removal of 0 bases from V and 4 bases from J, the junction contained 4 bases not matched to a gene. This CDR3 has 17 amino acids. CDR3 protein: CASSLEGLAGPYNEQFF. CDR3 DNA: TGCGCCAGCAGCTTGGAGGGACTAGCGGGACCTTACAATGAGCAGTTCTTC.

This clonotype came up a few times. At one boundary the junction diverges from the germline segment, which might be a read error. The chain carries TRBV18 and TRBJ1-4; D is unclear. The germline V gene has CDR1 KGHSH and CDR2 LQKENI. The CDR3 is 14 amino acids. The CDR3 reads CAGSLAGLSEKLFF. The CDR3 region has the DNA TGTGCCGGCTCACTGGCAGGACTCAGTGAAAAACTGTTTTTT.

In this sample, this clonotype turned up many times. The rearrangement joins TRBV20-1 to TRBJ2-3; D perhaps matches TRBD1 (6 bases). CDR1 and CDR2 from the germline V gene are DFQATT and SNEGSKA (reference sequence). V was shortened by 3 bases and J by 0 bases, with 7 bases between the two germline ends. The CDR3 extends over 13 amino acids. CDR3 DNA sequence: TGCAGTGCTAGTCAGGGGAGCACAGATACGCAGTATTTT. Protein product: CSASQGSTDTQYF.

This clonotype was detected many times. The chain carries TRBV4-1 and TRBJ1-2; no clear D. The germline V and J ends were trimmed by 1 base and 4 bases, with 10 bases remaining between them. The CDR3 has 14 residues. CDR1 is MGHRA, CDR2 YSYEKL, per germline. The CDR3 DNA is TGCGCCAGCAGCCAAGCTCTGGGAGTCTATGGCTACACCTTC. Encoded protein: CASSQALGVYGYTF.

This clonotype turned up a few times. This chain connects TRBV7-3 to TRBJ2-2; 8 bases line up with TRBD1. The germline CDR1 and CDR2 sequences are SGHTA and FQGTGA. Losses at the gene ends were 5 bases for V and 6 bases for J; bases not matched to a gene: 11. This CDR3 has 16 amino acids. CDR3 sequence: CASSMNTDRGAGELFF. DNA for the CDR3: TGTGCCAGCAGCATGAACACCGACAGGGGAGCCGGGGAGCTGTTTTTT.

The chain couples TRBV24-1 to TRBJ2-2; possibly TRBD2 for D (7 bases). The CDR3 is 15 residues long. Trimming stripped 3 bases from V and 4 bases from J, with 11 bases between. Germline values: CDR1 KGHDR, CDR2 SFDVKD. CDR3 sequence (DNA): TGTGCCACCAGTGATATGGGGGGGCCCACCGGGGAGCTGTTTTTT. It yields the protein CATSDMGGPTGELFF.

Ten or more counts support this clonotype. This rearrangement joins TRBV28 to TRBJ2-2; TRBD1 agrees at 7 bases. From germline, CDR1 is MDHEN and CDR2 SYDVKM. The CDR3 spans 18 residues. J lost 0 bases, V lost 5 bases, and 12 bases had no gene match. This CDR3 reads CASSPLGQGDPNTGELFF. CDR3 DNA: TGTGCCAGCAGTCCCCTGGGGCAGGGGGACCCGAACACCGGGGAGCTGTTTTTT.

The rearrangement joins TRBV19 to TRBJ1-1; the D is unclear. The CDR3 is made up of 13 amino acids. The V gene's germline CDR1 is LNHDA and CDR2 SQIVND (reference sequence). Trimming cost V 4 bases and J 4 bases, with 10 bases left between them. The CDR3 DNA follows: TGTGCCAGTAGTACTAGCCCCTCCACTGAAGCTTTCTTT. It translates to CASSTSPSTEAFF.

This clonotype was found a few times. This chain joins TRBV9 and TRBJ2-1, with 7 bases aligning to TRBD2. J lost 4 bases, V lost 6 bases, and 10 bases had no gene match. The CDR3 runs 15 residues. Germline CDR1 SGDLS, CDR2 YYNGEE. CDR3 sequence reads: CASTNGTITYNEQFF. Here the CDR3 DNA reads TGTGCCAGCACCAACGGGACTATAACGTACAATGAGCAGTTCTTC.

J is TRBJ1-5 and V is TRBV5-6; 10 nucleotides align to TRBD1. V trimming: 4 bases; J trimming: 1 base; junction bases outside the gene matches: 5. This CDR3 contains 16 residues. Germline loops: CDR1 SGHDT, CDR2 YYEEEE. The DNA of the CDR3 is TGTGCCAGCAGCCCGGACAGGGGGAAAAGCAATCAGCCCCAGCATTTT. This encodes CASSPDRGKSNQPQHF. Full variable domain (missing parts from reference TRBV5-6 and TRBJ1-5): DAGVTQSPTHLIKTRGQQVTLRCSPKSGHDTVSWYQQALGQGPQFIFQYYEEEERQRGNFPDRFSGHQFPNYSSELNVNALLLGDSALYLCASSPDRGKSNQPQHFGDGTRLSIL.

This clonotype was picked up many times. The V gene is TRBV10-3, the J gene TRBJ1-2, with D tentatively TRBD1 (5 bases). Germline CDR1 reads ENHRY; CDR2 reads SYGVKD. V lost 4 bases and J 10 bases, leaving 10 bases between the germline ends. The CDR3 loop spans 11 amino acids. The CDR3 nucleotides read TGTGCCATCAGTGGTGGCAGGGACTACACCTTC. Encoded protein: CAISGGRDYTF.

In its sample, this clonotype was seen many times. Written as DNA, the CDR3 is TGTGCCAGCAGTTTATTAGGAGTTCGGACTGAAGCTTTCTTT. This translates into CASSLLGVRTEAFF. V and J are TRBV28 and TRBJ1-1; D ambiguous. Trimming pared 1 base from V and 5 bases from J, leaving 11 bases between. The CDR3 length is 14 residues. Germline V gene data show CDR1 as MDHEN and CDR2 as SYDVKM.

This clonotype came up a few times. This may arise from a read error, as a much more abundant clone is one base away. This chain links TRBV2 with TRBJ2-2, with TRBD2 matching 13 bases. The germline gives CDR1 SNHLY, CDR2 FYNNEI. This CDR3 is built from 14 residues. Here the CDR3 reads CTSRTSGSTGELFF. The CDR3, as DNA: TGTACCAGCAGGACTAGCGGGAGCACCGGGGAGCTGTTTTTT.

This clonotype was detected ten times or more. The chain couples TRBV5-1 to TRBJ2-1; 13 nucleotides match TRBD2. This CDR3 is 15 amino acids long. V was pared by 4 bases and J by 6 bases, with 4 bases of the junction left unmatched. CDR1 is SGHRS and CDR2 is YFSETQ in the germline V gene. The CDR3 nucleotides are TGCGCCAGCAGCCCGGGACTAGCGGGAAGCAATGAGCAGTTCTTC. It specifies CASSPGLAGSNEQFF.

There are a few counts of this clonotype. The J gene is TRBJ1-1, the V gene TRBV5-6; D is unresolved. CDR3 length equals 11 residues. Germline CDR1 reads SGHDT; CDR2 reads YYEEEE. Deletions cut 0 bases from V and 10 bases from J, with 7 bases between. CDR3 bases: TGTGCCAGCAGCTTGGGGGCGGGAGCTTTCTTT. The encoded protein is CASSLGAGAFF. Based on the CDR3 plus reference TRBV5-6 and TRBJ1-1, the full variable domain is DAGVTQSPTHLIKTRGQQVTLRCSPKSGHDTVSWYQQALGQGPQFIFQYYEEEERQRGNFPDRFSGHQFPNYSSELNVNALLLGDSALYLCASSLGAGAFFGQGTRLTVV.

This CDR3 reads CASSLVRESYEQYF. CDR3 bases: TGCGCCAGCAGCTTGGTGCGGGAGTCCTACGAGCAGTACTTC. The chain uses TRBV5-1 and TRBJ2-7; 7 bases map to TRBD2. The CDR3 is made up of 14 amino acids. Germline lookup yields CDR1 SGHRS and CDR2 YFSETQ. With V trimmed by 0 bases and J by 1 base, 1 base remained unmatched.

Many counts were recorded for this clonotype. The chain employs TRBV20-1 and TRBJ2-7, with 10 nucleotides matching TRBD2. The CDR3 spans 16 residues. CDR1 and CDR2 from the germline V gene are DFQATT and SNEGSKA (reference sequence). Trimming removed 6 bases from V and 7 bases from J; junction bases left unmatched: 18. Here the CDR3 reads CSAPVGLAGGYGEQYF. The CDR3 nucleotides read TGCAGTGCCCCTGTGGGGTTAGCGGGGGGTTATGGGGAGCAGTACTTC.

At least ten counts were recorded for this clonotype. V gene TRBV12-3 or TRBV12-4 combines with J gene TRBJ1-6; weak D call: TRBD1 (5 bases). Trimming took off 3 bases at V and 14 bases at J, with 17 bases between the two ends. The CDR3 length is 14 residues. CDR3 sequence reads: CASSLGQGIGALHF. CDR3 in DNA: TGTGCCAGCAGTTTGGGTCAGGGAATCGGGGCCCTCCACTTT.

This clonotype was recorded at least ten times. J is TRBJ1-6 and V is TRBV18, with 8 bases identical to TRBD1. The CDR3 runs 15 residues. Looked up from germline, CDR1 is KGHSH and CDR2 is LQKENI. With V trimmed by 8 bases and J by 7 bases, 10 bases remained unmatched. The DNA for the CDR3 is TGTGCCAGCAGTCCTACAGGGGGGAACAATTCACCCCTCCACTTT. It encodes CASSPTGGNNSPLHF.

The rearrangement joins TRBV24-1 to TRBJ2-3; either TRBD1 or TRBD2 may supply D (5 bases each). The germline CDR1 and CDR2 sequences are KGHDR and SFDVKD. Between the trimmed V and J ends, which lost 9 bases and 3 bases, there was a span of 18 bases. The CDR3 spans 15 residues. The CDR3 sequence: CATARSDWGTDTQYF. DNA for the CDR3: TGTGCCACCGCGCGATCCGACTGGGGGACAGATACGCAGTATTTT.

This clonotype has ten or more counts. The chain carries TRBV20-1 and TRBJ1-1, with D possibly TRBD1 on 6 matching bases. The V and J ends lost 4 bases and 0 bases respectively, with 15 bases between them. This CDR3 is 15 amino acids long. Per the germline V gene, CDR1 is DFQATT and CDR2 is SNEGSKA (reference sequence). The CDR3 spells CSAKSVTGMNTEAFF. In nucleotides, the CDR3 is TGCAGTGCTAAATCGGTGACAGGCATGAACACTGAAGCTTTCTTT.

This clonotype appeared many times. In nucleotides, the CDR3 is TGTGCCAGCTCACCACCGTCGAGGGTTCCGAACACTGAAGCTTTCTTT. Translation gives CASSPPSRVPNTEAFF. The rearrangement uses TRBV18 and TRBJ1-1, with unresolved D. There are 16 residues in the CDR3. Germline CDR1 and CDR2: KGHSH and LQKENI. Trimming pared 0 bases from V and 1 base from J, leaving 12 bases between.

This clonotype came up a few times. V gene TRBV3-1 combines with J gene TRBJ1-5; the D gene is possibly TRBD1 (5 bases). The CDR3 is 15 amino acids. Trimming pared 5 bases from V and 2 bases from J, leaving 13 bases between. Germline CDR1 and CDR2: LGHDT and YNNKEL (reference sequence). The CDR3 DNA reads TGTGCCAGCAGCAGGGACCCCGTGGGCAATCAGCCCCAGCATTTT. This sequence encodes CASSRDPVGNQPQHF.

This clonotype was picked up many times. The chain carries TRBV5-6 and TRBJ2-7; 8 nucleotides match TRBD2. CDR1 SGHDT and CDR2 YYEEEE come from the germline V gene. The V segment lost 2 bases and the J segment 4 bases; nucleotides outside the gene matches: 8. This CDR3 spans 15 amino acids. CDR3 nucleotide sequence: TGTGCCAGCAGCTTTCGGCGGGGGGAAACATACGAGCAGTACTTC. As protein: CASSFRRGETYEQYF.